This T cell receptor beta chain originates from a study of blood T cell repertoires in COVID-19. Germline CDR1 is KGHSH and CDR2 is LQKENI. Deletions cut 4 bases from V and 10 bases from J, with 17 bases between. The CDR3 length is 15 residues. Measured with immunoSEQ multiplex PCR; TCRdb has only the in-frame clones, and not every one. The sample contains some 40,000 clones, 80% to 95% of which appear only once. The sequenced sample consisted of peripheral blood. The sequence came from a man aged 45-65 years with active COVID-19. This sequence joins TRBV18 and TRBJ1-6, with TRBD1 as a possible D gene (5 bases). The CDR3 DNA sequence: TGTGCCAGCTCACAAGAAACAGGATTGGCGTCACCCCTCCACTTT. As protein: CASSQETGLASPLHF. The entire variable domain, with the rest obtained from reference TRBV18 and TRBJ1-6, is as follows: NAGVMQNPRHLVRRRGQEARLRCSPMKGHSHVYWYRQLPEEGLKFMVYLQKENIIDESGMPKERFSAEFPKEGPSILRIQQVVRGDSAAYFCASSQETGLASPLHFGNGTRLTVT.